This T cell receptor (beta chain) originates from a study of T cell repertoires in cytomegalovirus infection (dated by TCRdb to the late 2010s). For context, the study as a whole: Peptide stimulations targeted recently identified HLA-C-restricted CMV epitopes, whose presentation resists viral immunomodulation, together with well-studied HLA-B-restricted epitopes. The HLA type of each donor mattered for the analysis, because public TCR beta signatures pointed to carriage of CMV infection along with the matching HLA type. The study at large found these results: In both this cohort and an independent cohort of some 350 donors, the cumulative frequency of public TCR beta family members distinguished carriers of CMV infection plus the relevant HLA type. The ex vivo response was dominated by HLA-C-restricted CMV-specific TCR beta clonotypes, and the single most frequent clonotype in two of eight donors was supplied by these HLA-C-restricted clonotypes.

Read against the paper, the sample's treatment or condition label means: in vitro stimulation with specific CMV peptide epitopes to enrich CMV-specific T cells. Comment on this clonotype: It has no known antigen specificity. No per-base quality is available; no much larger clone lies one base away.

Sequencing was carried out with an Illumina HiSeq 1500. TCRdb itself trimmed the public reads at Q25 with fastp, ran MiXCR and retained productive beta chains. Each entry merges the rows of one CDR3 protein and shows their most common DNA and genes. The sample includes approximately 150,000 distinct CDR3 sequences, with roughly 22% observed a single time. The ten top clones hold under 30% of the sample. CDR1 MNHNS and CDR2 SASEGT were looked up in the germline V gene. CDR3 length: 15 amino acids, cysteine to phenylalanine. Only the CDR3 portion is preserved as DNA: 45 bases, with reading frame beginning at the first base. The junction shows trimming of 3 bases on V and 7 bases on J, and the gene matches do not reach 8 bases of it.

The starting material was CD8+ T cells from cultured PBMCs, obtained from culture after CMV antigen stimulation. The TCR sequence derives from a human donor in good health (CMV status not recorded). Some clones in this sample may be carry-over from other donors' samples. Rearrangement joined TRBV6-1 to TRBJ2-2; 7 nucleotides in the junction match TRBD1. CDR3 region: CASSDWAGGGGELFF. The DNA reads as follows: TGTGCCAGCAGTGATTGGGCAGGGGGTGGCGGGGAGCTGTTTTTT.